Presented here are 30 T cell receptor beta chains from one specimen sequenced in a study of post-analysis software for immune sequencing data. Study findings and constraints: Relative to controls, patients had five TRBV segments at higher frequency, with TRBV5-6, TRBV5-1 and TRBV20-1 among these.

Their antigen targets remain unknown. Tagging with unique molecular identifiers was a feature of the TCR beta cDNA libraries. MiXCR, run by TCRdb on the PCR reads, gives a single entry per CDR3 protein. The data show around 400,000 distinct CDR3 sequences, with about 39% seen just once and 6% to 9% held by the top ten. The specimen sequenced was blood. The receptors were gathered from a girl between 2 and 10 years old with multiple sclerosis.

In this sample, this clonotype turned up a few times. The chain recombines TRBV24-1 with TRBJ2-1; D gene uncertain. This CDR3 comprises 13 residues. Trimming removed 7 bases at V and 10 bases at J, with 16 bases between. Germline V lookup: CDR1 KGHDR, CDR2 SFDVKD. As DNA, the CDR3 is TGTGCCACCAGAAACCAGGACCGTCCGGAGCAGTTCTTC. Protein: CATRNQDRPEQFF.

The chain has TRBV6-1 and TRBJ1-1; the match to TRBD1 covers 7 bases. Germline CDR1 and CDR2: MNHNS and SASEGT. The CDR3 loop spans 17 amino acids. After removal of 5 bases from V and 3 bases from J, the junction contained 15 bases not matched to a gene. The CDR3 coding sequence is TGTGCCAGCAGTCGAACCTTGGGGGCGCAGGGGGACACTGAAGCTTTCTTT. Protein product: CASSRTLGAQGDTEAFF.

As DNA, the CDR3 is TGCAGCGTTGCCCCCTCCCGGGCCCCTAGCTACATGAACACTGAAGCTTTCTTT. Amino acid sequence: CSVAPSRAPSYMNTEAFF. The chain is built from TRBV29-1 and TRBJ1-1, with D uncertain. The CDR3 is 18 amino acids. Germline V gene lookup returns CDR1 SQVTM and CDR2 ANQGSEA. V was pared by 4 bases and J by 0 bases, with 24 bases between. Full variable domain (missing parts from reference TRBV29-1 and TRBJ1-1): SAVISQKPSRDICQRGTSLTIQCQVDSQVTMMFWYRQQPGQSLTLIATANQGSEATYESGFVIDKFPISRPNLTFSTLTVSNMSPEDSSIYLCSVAPSRAPSYMNTEAFFGQGTRLTVV.

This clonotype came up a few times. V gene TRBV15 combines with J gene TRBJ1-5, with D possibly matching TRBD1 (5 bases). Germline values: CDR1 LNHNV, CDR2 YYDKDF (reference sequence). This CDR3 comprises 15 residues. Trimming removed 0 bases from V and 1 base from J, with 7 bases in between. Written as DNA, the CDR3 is TGTGCCACCAGCAGAGATCGGGGGAGCAATCAGCCCCAGCATTTT. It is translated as CATSRDRGSNQPQHF.

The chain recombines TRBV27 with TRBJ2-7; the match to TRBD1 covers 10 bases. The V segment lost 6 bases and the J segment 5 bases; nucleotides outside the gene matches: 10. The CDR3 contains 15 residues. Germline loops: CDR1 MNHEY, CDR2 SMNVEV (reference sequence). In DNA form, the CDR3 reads TGTGCCAGCAGCGTCCGGGACAGGGGTCTACACGAGCAGTACTTC. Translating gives CASSVRDRGLHEQYF.

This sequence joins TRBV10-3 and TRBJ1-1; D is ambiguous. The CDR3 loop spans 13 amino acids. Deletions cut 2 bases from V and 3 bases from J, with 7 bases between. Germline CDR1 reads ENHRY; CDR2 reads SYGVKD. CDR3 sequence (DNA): TGTGCCATCAGTGAGCGGGGTGACACTGAAGCTTTCTTT. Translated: CAISERGDTEAFF.

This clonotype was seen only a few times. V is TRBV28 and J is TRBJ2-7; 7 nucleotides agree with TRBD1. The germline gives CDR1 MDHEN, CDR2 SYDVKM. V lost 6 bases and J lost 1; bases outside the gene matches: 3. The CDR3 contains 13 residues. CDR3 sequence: CASRSGQSYEQYF. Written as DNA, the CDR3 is TGTGCCAGCAGGTCGGGACAGTCCTACGAGCAGTACTTC. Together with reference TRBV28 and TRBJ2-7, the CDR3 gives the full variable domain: DVKVTQSSRYLVKRTGEKVFLECVQDMDHENMFWYRQDPGLGLRLIYFSYDVKMKEKGDIPEGYSVSREKKERFSLILESASTNQTSMYLCASRSGQSYEQYFGPGTRLTVT.

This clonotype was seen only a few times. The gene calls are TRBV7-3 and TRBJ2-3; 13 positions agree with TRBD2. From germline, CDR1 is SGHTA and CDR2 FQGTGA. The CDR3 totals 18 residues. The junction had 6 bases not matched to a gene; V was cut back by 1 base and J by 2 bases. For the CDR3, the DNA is TGTGCCAGCAGCTTAATTGGGACTAGCGGGACCCCCACAGATACGCAGTATTTT. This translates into CASSLIGTSGTPTDTQYF.

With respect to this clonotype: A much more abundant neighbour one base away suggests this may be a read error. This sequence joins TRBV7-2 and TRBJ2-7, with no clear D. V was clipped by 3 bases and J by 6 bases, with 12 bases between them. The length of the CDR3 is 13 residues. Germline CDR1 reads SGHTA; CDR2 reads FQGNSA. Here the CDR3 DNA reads TGTACCAGCAGCTTTACGTCGGCGGCCGAGCAGTACTTC. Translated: CTSSFTSAAEQYF.

CDR3 loop: CASKGGGPYNEQFF. The CDR3 DNA reads TGTGCCAGCAAGGGAGGGGGCCCTTACAATGAGCAGTTCTTC. The genes are TRBV2 and TRBJ2-1; D tentatively fits TRBD1 or TRBD2 (7 bases each). In germline, CDR1 is SNHLY, CDR2 FYNNEI. CDR3 length: 14 amino acids. Trimming left V 7 bases short and J 4 bases short, with 14 bases between.

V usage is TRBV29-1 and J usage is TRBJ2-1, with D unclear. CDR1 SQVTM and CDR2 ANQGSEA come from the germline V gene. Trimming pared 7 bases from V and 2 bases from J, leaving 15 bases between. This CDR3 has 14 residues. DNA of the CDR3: TGCAGCGCTTCATGGGGTAATACCTACAATGAGCAGTTCTTC. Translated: CSASWGNTYNEQFF.

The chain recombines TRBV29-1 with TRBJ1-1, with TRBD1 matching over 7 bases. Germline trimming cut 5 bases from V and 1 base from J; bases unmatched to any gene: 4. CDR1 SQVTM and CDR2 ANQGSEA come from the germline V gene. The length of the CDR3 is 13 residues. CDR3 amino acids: CSVRQGGNTEAFF. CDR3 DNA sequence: TGCAGCGTTCGACAGGGCGGGAACACTGAAGCTTTCTTT.

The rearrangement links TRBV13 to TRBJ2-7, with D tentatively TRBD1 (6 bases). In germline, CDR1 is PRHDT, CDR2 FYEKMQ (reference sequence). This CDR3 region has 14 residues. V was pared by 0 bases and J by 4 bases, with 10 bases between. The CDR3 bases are TGTGCCAGCAGCTTAGGGGGGGCGCGATACGAGCAGTACTTC. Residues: CASSLGGARYEQYF.

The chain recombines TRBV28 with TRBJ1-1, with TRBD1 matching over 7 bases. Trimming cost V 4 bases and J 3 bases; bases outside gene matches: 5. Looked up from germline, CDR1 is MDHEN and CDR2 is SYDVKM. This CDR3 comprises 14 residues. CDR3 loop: CASSSGQEDTEAFF. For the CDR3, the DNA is TGTGCCAGCAGTTCCGGACAGGAGGACACTGAAGCTTTCTTT.

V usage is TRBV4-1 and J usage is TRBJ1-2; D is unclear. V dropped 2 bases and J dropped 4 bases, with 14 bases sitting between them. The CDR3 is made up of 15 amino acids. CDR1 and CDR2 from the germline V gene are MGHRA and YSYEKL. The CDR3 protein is CASSQSRTVGYGYTF. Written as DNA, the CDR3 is TGCGCCAGCAGCCAAAGTAGGACCGTGGGCTATGGCTACACCTTC.

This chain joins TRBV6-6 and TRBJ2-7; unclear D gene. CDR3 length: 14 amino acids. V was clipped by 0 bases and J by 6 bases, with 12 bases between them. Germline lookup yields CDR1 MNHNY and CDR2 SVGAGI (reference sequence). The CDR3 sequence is CASSYSMKGIEQYF. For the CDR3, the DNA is TGTGCCAGCAGTTACTCGATGAAGGGCATCGAGCAGTACTTC.

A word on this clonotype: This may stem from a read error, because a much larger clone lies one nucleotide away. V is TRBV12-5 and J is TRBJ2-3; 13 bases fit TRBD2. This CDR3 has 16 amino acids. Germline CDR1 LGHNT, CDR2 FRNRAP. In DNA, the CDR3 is TGTGCTAGTGGTCTAGGACTAGCGGGGGACTCAGATACGCGGTATTTT. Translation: CASGLGLAGDSDTRYF.

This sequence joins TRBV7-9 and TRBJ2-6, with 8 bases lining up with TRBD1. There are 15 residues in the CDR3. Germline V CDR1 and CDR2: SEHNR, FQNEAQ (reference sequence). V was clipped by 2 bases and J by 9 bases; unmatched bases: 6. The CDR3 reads CASSLPGTGGNVLTF. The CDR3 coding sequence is TGTGCCAGCAGCTTACCCGGGACAGGAGGCAACGTCCTGACTTTC.

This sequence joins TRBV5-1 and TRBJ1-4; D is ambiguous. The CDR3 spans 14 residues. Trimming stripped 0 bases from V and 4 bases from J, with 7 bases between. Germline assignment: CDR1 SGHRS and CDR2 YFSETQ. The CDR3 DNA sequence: TGCGCCAGCAGCTTGGGGCGGTTTAATGAAAAACTGTTTTTT. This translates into CASSLGRFNEKLFF.

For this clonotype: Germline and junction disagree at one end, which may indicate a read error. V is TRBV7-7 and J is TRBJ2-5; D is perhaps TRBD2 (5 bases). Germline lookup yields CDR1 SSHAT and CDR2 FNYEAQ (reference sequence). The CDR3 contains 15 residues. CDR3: CASSLAGGVEETQYF. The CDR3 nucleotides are TGTGCTAGCAGCTTAGCAGGAGGAGTTGAGGAGACCCAGTACTTC.

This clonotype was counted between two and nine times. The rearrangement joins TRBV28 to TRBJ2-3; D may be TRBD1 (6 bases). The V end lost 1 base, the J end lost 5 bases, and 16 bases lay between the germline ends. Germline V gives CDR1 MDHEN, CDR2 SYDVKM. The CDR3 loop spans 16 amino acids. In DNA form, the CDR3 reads TGTGCCAGCAGTTTATTCCGGCAGGGGAGAGGAGATACGCAGTATTTT. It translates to CASSLFRQGRGDTQYF.

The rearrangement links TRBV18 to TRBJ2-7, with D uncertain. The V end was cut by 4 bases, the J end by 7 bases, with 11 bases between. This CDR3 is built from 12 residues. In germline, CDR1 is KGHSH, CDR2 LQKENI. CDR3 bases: TGTGCCAGCTCACGAGAGGCCAATGAGCAGTACTTC. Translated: CASSREANEQYF.

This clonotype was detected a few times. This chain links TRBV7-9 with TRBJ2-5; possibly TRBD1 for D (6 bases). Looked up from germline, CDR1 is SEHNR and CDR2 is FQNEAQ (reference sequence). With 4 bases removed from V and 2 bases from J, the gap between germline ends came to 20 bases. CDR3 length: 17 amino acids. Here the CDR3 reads CASSSLDRIVDQETQYF. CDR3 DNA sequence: TGTGCCAGCAGCTCTCTAGACAGGATTGTCGATCAAGAGACCCAGTACTTC.

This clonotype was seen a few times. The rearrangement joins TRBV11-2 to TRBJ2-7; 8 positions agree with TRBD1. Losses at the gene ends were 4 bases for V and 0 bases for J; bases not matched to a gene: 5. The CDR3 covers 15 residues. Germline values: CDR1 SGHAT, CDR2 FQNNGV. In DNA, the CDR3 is TGTGCCAGCAGCTCTCAAGGGACAGGCTCCTACGAGCAGTACTTC. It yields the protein CASSSQGTGSYEQYF. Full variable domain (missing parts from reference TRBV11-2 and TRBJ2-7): EAGVAQSPRYKIIEKRQSVAFWCNPISGHATLYWYQQILGQGPKLLIQFQNNGVVDDSQLPKDRFSAERLKGVDSTLKIQPAKLEDSAVYLCASSSQGTGSYEQYFGPGTRLTVT.

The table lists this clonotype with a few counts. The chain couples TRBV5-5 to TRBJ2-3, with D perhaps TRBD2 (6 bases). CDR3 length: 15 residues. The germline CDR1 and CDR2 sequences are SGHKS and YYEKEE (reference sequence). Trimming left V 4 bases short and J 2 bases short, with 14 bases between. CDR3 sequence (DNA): TGTGCCAGCAGCGGGGGGAACTTTCACACAGATACGCAGTATTTT. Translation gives CASSGGNFHTDTQYF.

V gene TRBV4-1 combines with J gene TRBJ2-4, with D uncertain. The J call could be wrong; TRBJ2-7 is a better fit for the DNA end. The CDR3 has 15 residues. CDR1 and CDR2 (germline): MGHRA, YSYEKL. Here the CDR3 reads CASSQAGETWGEQYF. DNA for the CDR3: TGCGCCAGCAGCCAAGCTGGTGAAACCTGGGGCGAGCAGTACTTC.

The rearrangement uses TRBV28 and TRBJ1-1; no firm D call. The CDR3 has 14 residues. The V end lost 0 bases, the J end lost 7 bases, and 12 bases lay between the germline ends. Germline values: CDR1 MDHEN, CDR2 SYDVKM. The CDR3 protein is CASSLWTQPSEAFF. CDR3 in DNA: TGTGCCAGCAGTTTATGGACCCAGCCGAGTGAAGCTTTCTTT.

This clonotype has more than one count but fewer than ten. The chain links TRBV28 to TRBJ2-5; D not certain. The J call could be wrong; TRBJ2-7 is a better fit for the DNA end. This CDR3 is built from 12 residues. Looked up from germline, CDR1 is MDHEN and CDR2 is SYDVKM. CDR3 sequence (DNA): TGTGCCAGCACCACCCTCGACAACGAGCAGTACTTC. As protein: CASTTLDNEQYF.

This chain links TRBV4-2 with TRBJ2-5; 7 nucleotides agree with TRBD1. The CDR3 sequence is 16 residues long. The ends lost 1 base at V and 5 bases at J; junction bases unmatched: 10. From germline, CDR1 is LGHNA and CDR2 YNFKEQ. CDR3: CASSQGRQGKRETQYF. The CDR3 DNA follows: TGTGCCAGCAGCCAAGGGAGACAGGGAAAAAGGGAGACCCAGTACTTC.

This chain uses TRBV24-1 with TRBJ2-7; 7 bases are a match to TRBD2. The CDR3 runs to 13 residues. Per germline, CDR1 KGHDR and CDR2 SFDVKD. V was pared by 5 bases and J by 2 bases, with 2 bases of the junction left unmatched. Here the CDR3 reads CATSGTRTYEQYF. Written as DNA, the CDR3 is TGTGCCACCAGTGGGACTAGAACCTACGAGCAGTACTTC.